What follows describes a single TCR beta chain. Other DNA sequences in the same sample also yield this CDR3. The CDR3 runs to 14 residues. Germline V CDR1 and CDR2: KGHSH, LQKENI. V was clipped by 2 bases and J by 2 bases; unmatched bases: 3. In Seattle, patients joined the study during active infection and were tracked longitudinally. Authors' processing steps: Counts of nucleated cells, estimated from reference gene primer amplification, were obtained. Sequencing was performed with immunoSEQ multiplex PCR; in TCRdb, only in-frame clones are kept and a portion is missing. The DNA gave D and trimming, while V, J and clone size come from that table. The data contain approximately 250,000 clones, 75% to 90% of them singletons. This record comes from a study of blood T cell repertoires in COVID-19. For the study at large: Donors in the United States, Italy and Spain gave samples during acute or convalescent COVID-19. Sources were T cells, B-cell-depleted T cells, or PBMCs; the material itself was cDNA or gDNA.

Material: peripheral blood. This sequence was found in a woman in her 70s with COVID-19, enrolled during active disease. The chain couples TRBV18 to TRBJ2-7; 7 nucleotides match TRBD1. The CDR3 sequence is CASSPGTAPYEQYF. The CDR3 DNA reads TGTGCCAGCTCACCAGGGACAGCCCCCTACGAGCAGTACTTC.